This paragraph reports one TCR beta chain. V was pared by 3 bases and J by 3 bases, with 17 bases between. Germline values: CDR1 MNHNS, CDR2 SASEGT. The CDR3 is 16 residues long. The repertoire was sequenced with immunoSEQ multiplex PCR; TCRdb's copy has only in-frame clones and lacks some. The repertoire holds about 200,000 clones, with approximately 91% as singletons. This record belongs to a study of blood T cell repertoires in COVID-19. Sequenced input: peripheral blood. The receptor was derived from a man aged 50 or older with COVID-19, enrolled during active disease. The chain is built from TRBV6-1 and TRBJ1-2; D is perhaps TRBD1 (5 bases). The CDR3 sequence is CASSDNAGRAYYGYTF. The DNA of the CDR3 is TGTGCCAGCAGTGACAACGCGGGGCGTGCCTACTATGGCTACACCTTC.